The 18 T cell receptor beta chains given below trace back to one sample, sequenced in a study of OX40 agonist ivuxolimab in advanced cancers. Profiling relied on immunoSEQ multiplex PCR, and the TCRdb table lists in-frame clones only, not all of them. Of more than 80,000 clones in the sample, roughly nine tenths are singletons; the top ten hold under 2%. The source was CD4+ or CD8+ T cells sorted from blood, collected in a trial of the OX40 agonist ivuxolimab. These receptors came from an adult with an advanced solid tumor such as melanoma, head and neck, liver or kidney cancer.

V usage is TRBV6-5 and J usage is TRBJ2-7; D gene uncertain. V gave up 4 bases and J gave up 3 bases, with 7 bases separating them. Germline V gene data show CDR1 as MNHEY and CDR2 as SVGAGI. The CDR3 is 12 amino acids. CDR3 DNA sequence: TGTGCCAGCAGTTTCGCAGGCTACGAGCAGTACTTC. It yields the protein CASSFAGYEQYF.

This clone is a singleton in its sample. This chain links TRBV28 with TRBJ2-7; 7 bases are shared with TRBD1. V was pared by 6 bases and J by 0 bases, with 8 bases of the junction left unmatched. There are 15 residues in the CDR3. Germline V lookup: CDR1 MDHEN, CDR2 SYDVKM. The CDR3 spells CASSTYGQVSYEQYF. The CDR3 DNA reads TGTGCCAGCAGCACATACGGACAGGTCTCCTACGAGCAGTACTTC.

V is TRBV19 and J is TRBJ1-5; 7 nucleotides match TRBD1. V lost 5 bases and J lost 5; bases outside the gene matches: 3. In germline, CDR1 is LNHDA, CDR2 SQIVND (reference sequence). The CDR3 has 13 amino acids. The CDR3 region has the DNA TGTGCCAGTAGTGTCGACAGGGATCAGCCCCAGCATTTT. It encodes CASSVDRDQPQHF.

Written as DNA, the CDR3 is TGTGCCAGCAGTTTATTGGGAGGGGCATATAACTATGGCTACACCTTC. Its translation is CASSLLGGAYNYGYTF. The rearrangement joins TRBV28 to TRBJ1-2; a possible D gene is TRBD1 (5 bases). The CDR3 loop spans 16 amino acids. V shed 1 base and J shed 1 base, with 13 bases lying between them. CDR1 and CDR2 (germline): MDHEN, SYDVKM.

This rearrangement joins TRBV6-1 to TRBJ1-5, with D uncertain. The CDR3 totals 13 residues. Germline V gene sequence: CDR1 MNHNS, CDR2 SASEGT. Trimming shortened V by 5 bases and J by 6 bases, and 11 bases separated the two germline ends. The CDR3 DNA reads TGTGCCAGCAGTCCCACAATAAGTCAGCCCCAGCATTTT. It yields the protein CASSPTISQPQHF.

V gene TRBV7-2 combines with J gene TRBJ2-7, with 9 bases fitting TRBD1. The V and J ends lost 5 bases and 5 bases, in that order; junction bases with no gene match: 4. There are 13 residues in the CDR3. Germline V gene sequence: CDR1 SGHTA, CDR2 FQGNSA. The CDR3 region has the DNA TGTGCCAGCAGCCGACAGGGGGAAGACGAGCAGTACTTC. Encoded protein: CASSRQGEDEQYF.

The J gene is TRBJ2-7, the V gene TRBV6-6; D unresolved. The CDR3 sequence is 14 residues long. The germline V gene has CDR1 MNHNY and CDR2 SVGAGI (reference sequence). Trimming stripped 7 bases from V and 0 bases from J, with 13 bases between. As DNA, the CDR3 is TGTGCCAGCAACCCTAGTAAATCCTCCTACGAGCAGTACTTC. Translating it yields CASNPSKSSYEQYF.

This clone was recorded only once. This chain connects TRBV19 to TRBJ1-5, with D hard to call. The CDR3 has 14 amino acids. The V gene's germline CDR1 is LNHDA and CDR2 SQIVND (reference sequence). V was cut by 2 bases and J by 6 bases, with 11 bases left in between. Written as DNA, the CDR3 is TGTGCCAGTAGTATAAGGGCGGGCGGTCAGCCCCAGCATTTT. Its translation is CASSIRAGGQPQHF.

The chain carries TRBV6-1 and TRBJ1-3, with 9 bases identical to TRBD1. Germline values: CDR1 MNHNS, CDR2 SASEGT. The CDR3 is 14 amino acids. Trimming took 6 bases from V and 2 from J; bases not matched to a gene: 2. CDR3: CASRGTGTGNTIYF. For the CDR3, the DNA is TGTGCCAGCAGGGGGACAGGGACTGGAAACACCATATATTTT.

This chain connects TRBV28 to TRBJ1-3; D unclear. The germline V gene has CDR1 MDHEN and CDR2 SYDVKM. V was pared by 7 bases and J by 2 bases, with 9 bases between. The CDR3 length is 13 residues. CDR3 DNA sequence: TGTGCCAGCACCTTGAACCCTGGAAACACCATATATTTT. Translation: CASTLNPGNTIYF.

The chain carries TRBV27 and TRBJ2-1; 9 bases line up with TRBD2. CDR1 and CDR2 from the germline V gene are MNHEY and SMNVEV (reference sequence). Trimming cost V 5 bases and J 8 bases; bases outside gene matches: 13. The CDR3 totals 16 residues. The CDR3 here is CASSPRGLASRDEQFF. The CDR3, as DNA: TGTGCCAGCAGTCCGAGGGGACTAGCTAGCAGGGATGAGCAGTTCTTC.

This sequence joins TRBV7-6 and TRBJ1-5; 7 bases fit TRBD1. J gave up 5 bases and V 5 bases, and 3 bases lay outside the gene matches. CDR3 length equals 13 residues. The germline gives CDR1 SGHVS, CDR2 FNYEAQ. The DNA for the CDR3 is TGTGCCAGCAGCCCTGACAGGGATCAGCCCCAGCATTTT. Its translation is CASSPDRDQPQHF. Full variable domain (missing parts from reference TRBV7-6 and TRBJ1-5): GAGVSQSPRYKVTKRGQDVALRCDPISGHVSLYWYRQALGQGPEFLTYFNYEAQQDKSGLPNDRFSAERPEGSISTLTIQRTEQRDSAMYRCASSPDRDQPQHFGDGTRLSIL.

V usage is TRBV5-6 and J usage is TRBJ1-3, with D unclear. The CDR3 extends over 14 amino acids. Per the germline V gene, CDR1 is SGHDT and CDR2 is YYEEEE. Trimming stripped 3 bases from V and 0 bases from J, with 7 bases between. For the CDR3, the DNA is TGTGCCAGCAGCTCAGACACCTCTGGAAACACCATATATTTT. It translates to CASSSDTSGNTIYF.

The chain has TRBV2 and TRBJ2-4, with 8 bases aligning to TRBD2. This CDR3 is 16 amino acids long. Trimming at V came to 6 bases and at J to 0 bases, leaving 7 bases not matched to a gene. Germline V gives CDR1 SNHLY, CDR2 FYNNEI. CDR3 in amino acids: CASRPGLAVAKNIQYF. The DNA of the CDR3 is TGTGCCAGCAGGCCCGGACTAGCCGTAGCCAAAAACATTCAGTACTTC.

The V call is TRBV11-2, the J call TRBJ2-7, with 10 bases fitting TRBD2. Germline V gene sequence: CDR1 SGHAT, CDR2 FQNNGV. CDR3 length: 16 residues. Unmatched junction bases numbered 11, after V lost 5 bases and J lost 4 bases. The CDR3: CASSPRLAGELYEQYF. As DNA, the CDR3 is TGTGCCAGCAGCCCCCGCCTAGCGGGAGAGTTATACGAGCAGTACTTC. Using reference TRBV11-2 and TRBJ2-7 for the parts outside the CDR3, the full variable domain is EAGVAQSPRYKIIEKRQSVAFWCNPISGHATLYWYQQILGQGPKLLIQFQNNGVVDDSQLPKDRFSAERLKGVDSTLKIQPAKLEDSAVYLCASSPRLAGELYEQYFGPGTRLTVT.

The rearrangement joins TRBV28 to TRBJ1-2; D remains ambiguous. This CDR3 contains 11 residues. Between the trimmed V and J ends, which lost 7 bases and 5 bases, there was a span of 8 bases. The germline V gene encodes CDR1 MDHEN and CDR2 SYDVKM. The CDR3 protein is CASNTEYGYTF. The CDR3 coding sequence is TGTGCCAGCAACACAGAGTATGGCTACACCTTC.

The chain couples TRBV4-1 to TRBJ2-7, with TRBD2 matching over 9 bases. This CDR3 spans 15 amino acids. Germline V gene lookup returns CDR1 MGHRA and CDR2 YSYEKL. The V gene end was trimmed by 4 bases and the J gene end by 2 bases; junction bases not matched to a gene: 6. The CDR3 reads CASSRTTSGAYEQYF. The CDR3 DNA is TGCGCCAGCAGCCGAACGACTAGCGGAGCCTACGAGCAGTACTTC.

The V and J genes are TRBV4-2 and TRBJ2-3, with D perhaps given as TRBD1 or TRBD2 (5 bases each). CDR3 length: 17 residues. The germline gives CDR1 LGHNA, CDR2 YNFKEQ. V lost 8 bases and J 2 bases, leaving 23 bases between the germline ends. Here the CDR3 reads CASRSSGSRGLTDTQYF. The CDR3 nucleotides are TGTGCCAGCCGTAGCTCGGGGAGTCGGGGCCTCACAGATACGCAGTATTTT.